The 7 T cell receptor beta chains reported below all come from one sample, sequenced in a study of beta chain features in type 1 diabetes. Study results and limitations: Moderate but significant shortening of TCRB CDR3s was recorded in all four CD4+ subsets from Type 1 diabetes patients.

The authors reverse transcribed all of the isolated RNA, so sequencing captured expressed TCRB transcripts. Data came from immunoSEQ multiplex PCR; TCRdb stores just in-frame clones and leaves some out. In the table there are approximately 280,000 clones, around 16% of which are singletons. For these TCRs, the target antigens are not known. Sequencing used naive CD4+ T cells from blood. Receptor source: a man aged 18 to 30 with type 1 diabetes.

There are a few counts of this clone. This chain connects TRBV11-3 to TRBJ2-3, with 7 bases matching TRBD2. Germline values: CDR1 SGHNT, CDR2 YENEEA. The J segment lost 0 bases and the V segment lost 5 bases, leaving 8 bases of the junction unmatched. This CDR3 is 16 amino acids long. The CDR3 sequence is CASSKGRTRSTDTQYF. The CDR3 region has the DNA TGTGCCAGCAGCAAGGGAAGGACTAGGAGCACAGATACGCAGTATTTT. Full variable domain (rest looked up from reference TRBV11-3 and TRBJ2-3): EAGVVQSPRYKIIEKKQPVAFWCNPISGHNTLYWYLQNLGQGPELLIRYENEEAVDDSQLPKDRFSAERLKGVDSTLKIQPAELGDSAVYLCASSKGRTRSTDTQYFGPGTRLTVL.

Turning to this clone: The same CDR3 arises from other DNA sequences in this sample as well. V usage is TRBV30 and J usage is TRBJ1-2; tentatively, D is TRBD1 (6 bases). Germline-derived CDR1 and CDR2 are GTSNPN and SVGIG (reference sequence). V lost 0 bases to trimming and J lost 2 bases, with 7 bases between them. The CDR3 extends over 13 amino acids. CDR3: CAWSVRGNYGYTF. The CDR3 DNA reads as TGTGCCTGGAGTGTAAGGGGGAACTATGGCTACACCTTC.

The chain joins TRBV6-5 to TRBJ2-3; 11 bases match TRBD2. CDR3 length equals 14 residues. Germline V gene data show CDR1 as MNHEY and CDR2 as SVGAGI. CDR3 DNA sequence: TGTGCTAGCGGGAGGGCCGCTAGTACAGATACGCAGTATTTT. It specifies CASGRAASTDTQYF.

The rearrangement links TRBV11-2 to TRBJ2-1, with 7 bases that match TRBD1. The CDR3 extends over 14 amino acids. Per germline, CDR1 SGHAT and CDR2 FQNNGV. Losses at the gene ends were 6 bases for V and 5 bases for J; bases not matched to a gene: 7. The chain's CDR3 is CASSPGTVNNEQFF. The CDR3 nucleotides read TGTGCCAGCAGTCCCGGGACAGTTAACAATGAGCAGTTCTTC.

The sample holds a few counts of this clone. The chain joins TRBV20-1 to TRBJ1-1, with TRBD1 as a possible D gene (5 bases). Germline CDR1 and CDR2: DFQATT and SNEGSKA (reference sequence). The CDR3 is 10 amino acids. Trimming removed 8 bases at V and 11 bases at J, with 15 bases between. The CDR3 is CSTGGRGAFF. The CDR3 DNA follows: TGCAGTACGGGGGGGAGGGGCGCTTTCTTT.

The chain employs TRBV2 and TRBJ2-5, with a tentative D call TRBD1 (6 bases). Germline V gene lookup returns CDR1 SNHLY and CDR2 FYNNEI. The CDR3 consists of 14 residues. Trimming shortened V by 2 bases and J by 1 base, and 8 bases separated the two germline ends. The CDR3 DNA reads TGTGCCAGCAGTGAAAGGACAGTCCAAGAGACCCAGTACTTC. Its protein product is CASSERTVQETQYF.

The chain links TRBV5-6 to TRBJ2-1; D not certain. In germline, CDR1 is SGHDT, CDR2 YYEEEE. V was clipped by 2 bases and J by 7 bases, with 7 bases between them. The CDR3 consists of 12 residues. This chain's CDR3 is CASSFAGNEQFF. The CDR3 DNA follows: TGTGCCAGCAGCTTCGCCGGGAATGAGCAGTTCTTC.